Shown below are 21 T cell receptor beta chains from a single sample sequenced in a study of blood T cell repertoires in COVID-19. TCRdb's table, derived via immunoSEQ multiplex PCR, lists solely in-frame clones and lacks some. Among 230,000 or so clones, roughly nine tenths were seen once, and the ten largest hold 4.6%. Sequences were obtained from peripheral blood. The receptors here all came from a woman in her forties who had recovered from COVID-19.

This sequence joins TRBV18 and TRBJ2-3; D is undetermined. The CDR3 length is 13 residues. Between the trimmed V and J ends, which lost 3 bases and 5 bases, there was a span of 9 bases. Germline V gene lookup returns CDR1 KGHSH and CDR2 LQKENI. The DNA for the CDR3 is TGTGCCAGCTCACCCCCCCTCCGAGATACGCAGTATTTT. Translation gives CASSPPLRDTQYF.

V gene TRBV27 combines with J gene TRBJ2-5, with 9 positions matching TRBD2. Losses at the gene ends were 2 bases for V and 2 bases for J; bases not matched to a gene: 9. The CDR3 has 17 residues. Germline V gene data show CDR1 as MNHEY and CDR2 as SMNVEV (reference sequence). The chain's CDR3 is CASSLGPSGKLQETQYF. In nucleotides, the CDR3 is TGTGCCAGCAGTTTAGGTCCTAGCGGGAAGCTTCAAGAGACCCAGTACTTC.

The chain joins TRBV6-2 or TRBV6-3 to TRBJ2-3, with a weak D call TRBD2 (5 bases). The V and J ends lost 6 bases and 6 bases respectively, with 13 bases between them. This CDR3 is 13 amino acids long. Germline loops: CDR1 MNHEY, CDR2 SVGEGT. CDR3 DNA sequence: TGTGCCAGCAGCCAAACTAGGGATGATACGCAGTATTTT. Translation: CASSQTRDDTQYF.

V usage is TRBV28 and J usage is TRBJ1-2, with 7 bases lining up with TRBD1. Germline loops: CDR1 MDHEN, CDR2 SYDVKM. The CDR3 runs to 13 residues. V trimming: 5 bases; J trimming: 8 bases; junction bases outside the gene matches: 8. CDR3 loop: CASSPLNRGGYTF. In nucleotides, the CDR3 is TGTGCCAGCAGTCCGCTTAACAGGGGAGGCTACACCTTC.

V is TRBV25-1 and J is TRBJ2-5; 7 bases agree with TRBD2. V was pared by 8 bases and J by 4 bases, with 10 bases of the junction left unmatched. CDR1 is MGHDK, CDR2 SYGVNS, per germline. The CDR3 is 14 residues long. CDR3 DNA sequence: TGTGCCAGCGACGCTGGGGGGGTCGGAGAGACCCAGTACTTC. It yields the protein CASDAGGVGETQYF. Complete variable domain (other parts from reference TRBV25-1 and TRBJ2-5): EADIYQTPRYLVIGTGKKITLECSQTMGHDKMYWYQQDPGMELHLIHYSYGVNSTEKGDLSSESTVSRIRTEHFPLTLESARPSHTSQYLCASDAGGVGETQYFGPGTRLLVL.

V and J are TRBV28 and TRBJ1-3; 9 bases agree with TRBD1. Trimming removed 5 bases from V and 0 bases from J; junction bases left unmatched: 5. Germline CDR1 reads MDHEN; CDR2 reads SYDVKM. This CDR3 has 16 amino acids. CDR3 nucleotide sequence: TGTGCCAGCAGTGCGACAGGGGGGAGCTCTGGAAACACCATATATTTT. Translated: CASSATGGSSGNTIYF.

The chain has TRBV5-6 and TRBJ2-5, with 8 bases matching TRBD1. V was pared by 4 bases and J by 1 base, with 6 bases of the junction left unmatched. Looked up from germline, CDR1 is SGHDT and CDR2 is YYEEEE. The length of the CDR3 is 15 residues. The CDR3: CASSNGGQAQETQYF. DNA for the CDR3: TGTGCCAGCAGCAATGGGGGACAGGCCCAAGAGACCCAGTACTTC.

This chain connects TRBV6-9 to TRBJ2-1, with TRBD2 matching 14 bases. Germline values: CDR1 MNHGY, CDR2 SVAAGI. V shed 4 bases, J shed 8 bases, and the junction held 4 bases outside the gene matches. The CDR3 sequence is 15 residues long. CDR3 sequence: CASSSGLAGVHEQFF. CDR3 in DNA: TGTGCCAGCAGTTCGGGACTAGCGGGAGTACATGAGCAGTTCTTC.

This clone showed up just once. The V gene is TRBV6-5, the J gene TRBJ1-2; weak D call: TRBD1 (6 bases). This CDR3 has 14 amino acids. CDR1 is MNHEY and CDR2 is SVGAGI in the germline V gene. Trimming stripped 6 bases from V and 4 bases from J, with 15 bases between. The chain's CDR3 is CASSETGISYGYTF. Here the CDR3 DNA reads TGTGCCAGCAGCGAGACAGGAATCTCCTATGGCTACACCTTC.

V and J are TRBV5-1 and TRBJ2-7; the D is unclear. This CDR3 has 13 residues. Between the trimmed V and J ends, which lost 4 bases and 2 bases, there was a span of 10 bases. Germline CDR1 is SGHRS and CDR2 is YFSETQ. The CDR3 loop reads CASSGSYPYEQYF. The CDR3 nucleotides are TGCGCCAGCAGCGGTTCCTACCCCTACGAGCAGTACTTC.

The chain is built from TRBV27 and TRBJ2-7, with D possibly matching TRBD1 (5 bases). V shed 6 bases and J shed 0 bases, with 15 bases lying between them. Germline values: CDR1 MNHEY, CDR2 SMNVEV (reference sequence). CDR3 length: 15 residues. For the CDR3, the DNA is TGTGCCAGCAGCCAACAGGCTCTCCCCTCCTACGAGCAGTACTTC. As protein: CASSQQALPSYEQYF.

This clone was observed a handful of times. The J gene is TRBJ1-2, the V gene TRBV12-3 or TRBV12-4; D might be TRBD1 (6 bases). V was clipped by 6 bases and J by 6 bases, with 14 bases between them. The CDR3 loop spans 13 amino acids. The CDR3 region is CASRLYRVHGYTF. Written as DNA, the CDR3 is TGTGCCAGCAGACTATACAGGGTCCATGGCTACACCTTC.

The chain has TRBV19 and TRBJ2-3; the D gene is possibly TRBD2 (5 bases). The V gene's germline CDR1 is LNHDA and CDR2 SQIVND (reference sequence). V gave up 3 bases and J gave up 2 bases, with 15 bases separating them. This CDR3 contains 16 residues. Here the CDR3 DNA reads TGTGCCAGTAGTATTACCCTAGTCGGGATCACAGATACGCAGTATTTT. Translating it yields CASSITLVGITDTQYF.

This clone was recorded a few times. The V gene is TRBV5-4, the J gene TRBJ1-2; TRBD1 agrees at 7 bases. V dropped 4 bases and J dropped 3; count of bases not matched to a gene: 6. Germline values: CDR1 SGHNT, CDR2 YYREEE (reference sequence). This CDR3 has 14 residues. CDR3: CASSGTDRDYGYTF. The CDR3 coding sequence is TGTGCCAGCAGCGGAACCGACAGGGACTATGGCTACACCTTC.

This chain joins TRBV19 and TRBJ2-3; D is unclear. The germline V gene encodes CDR1 LNHDA and CDR2 SQIVND (reference sequence). CDR3 size: 15 residues. Deletions cut 11 bases from V and 2 bases from J, with 20 bases between. CDR3: CASHGTVATTDTQYF. DNA for the CDR3: TGTGCCTCTCACGGTACGGTAGCCACCACAGATACGCAGTATTTT.

The V and J genes are TRBV18 and TRBJ2-6; 7 bases match TRBD2. CDR3 length: 17 residues. The ends lost 3 bases at V and 1 base at J; junction bases unmatched: 6. Germline V gives CDR1 KGHSH, CDR2 LQKENI. The CDR3 here is CASSPWDYRSGANVLTF. The CDR3 region has the DNA TGTGCCAGCTCACCTTGGGACTACCGATCTGGGGCCAACGTCCTGACTTTC. Variable domain in full (rest from reference TRBV18 and TRBJ2-6): NAGVMQNPRHLVRRRGQEARLRCSPMKGHSHVYWYRQLPEEGLKFMVYLQKENIIDESGMPKERFSAEFPKEGPSILRIQQVVRGDSAAYFCASSPWDYRSGANVLTFGAGSRLTVL.

The chain uses TRBV14 and TRBJ2-2; 8 bases fit TRBD2. This CDR3 contains 14 residues. V lost 1 base and J lost 7; bases outside the gene matches: 2. Germline-derived CDR1 and CDR2 are SGHDN and FVKESK. The CDR3: CASSQGLAHGELFF. In DNA, the CDR3 is TGTGCCAGCAGCCAAGGACTAGCGCACGGGGAGCTGTTTTTT. Filled out from reference TRBV14 and TRBJ2-2, the complete variable domain reads EAGVTQFPSHSVIEKGQTVTLRCDPISGHDNLYWYRRVMGKEIKFLLHFVKESKQDESGMPNNRFLAERTGGTYSTLKVQPAELEDSGVYFCASSQGLAHGELFFGEGSRLTVL.

The rearrangement uses TRBV14 and TRBJ2-7, with TRBD2 matching over 9 bases. The CDR3 is 15 amino acids. V shed 3 bases and J 2 bases; nucleotides not matched to a gene: 5. Germline-derived CDR1 and CDR2 are SGHDN and FVKESK. The CDR3 protein is CASSQGRGGAYEQYF. The CDR3 DNA reads TGTGCCAGCAGCCAGGGACGCGGGGGGGCCTACGAGCAGTACTTC.

The chain couples TRBV5-6 to TRBJ1-2; possibly TRBD1 for D (5 bases). CDR3 length equals 13 residues. V lost 6 bases, J lost 4 bases, and 13 bases lay in between. Germline V gene data show CDR1 as SGHDT and CDR2 as YYEEEE. This CDR3 reads CASKSGGSYGYTF. The CDR3 DNA follows: TGTGCCAGCAAATCCGGGGGGAGCTATGGCTACACCTTC.

This clone was seen ten or more times. The rearrangement joins TRBV3-1 (or the pseudogene TRBV3-2) to TRBJ2-1, with 10 positions matching TRBD2. The V and J ends lost 5 bases and 1 base, in that order; junction bases with no gene match: 2. The germline CDR1 and CDR2 sequences are LGHDT and YNNKEL (reference sequence). This CDR3 region has 15 residues. The CDR3 here is CASSETSGSYNEQFF. Here the CDR3 DNA reads TGTGCCAGCAGCGAGACTAGCGGGTCCTACAATGAGCAGTTCTTC.

The genes are TRBV4-1 and TRBJ2-1; a weak D match, TRBD2 (6 bases). CDR1 and CDR2 from the germline V gene are MGHRA and YSYEKL. Trimming removed 4 bases from V and 3 bases from J, with 13 bases in between. This CDR3 has 15 residues. In nucleotides, the CDR3 is TGCGCCAGCAGCCTGCGGGATGACGGCTACAATGAGCAGTTCTTC. Translated, it gives CASSLRDDGYNEQFF.